The T cell receptor beta chain described here comes from a study of blood T cell repertoires in COVID-19. V dropped 7 bases and J dropped 2 bases, with 11 bases sitting between them. Germline values: CDR1 MNHEY, CDR2 SMNVEV (reference sequence). The CDR3 spans 14 residues. Authors' processing steps: Reference gene primer amplification gave nucleated cell count estimates. Sequencing used immunoSEQ multiplex PCR; TCRdb keeps in-frame clones, though not all of them. D and trimming come from the DNA, and the V and J calls and clone size come from that table. The sample has over 250,000 clones; approximately 86% are singletons. Individuals aged about 18 to 90 years were recruited from roughly 22 US areas. The recovered donors of Cohort 3 showed two negative PCRs, clearance, or symptom resolution.

Sequenced input: PBMCs or T cells enriched from blood (not recorded which). The receptor's source is a woman in her twenties or thirties who had recovered from COVID-19. The V gene is TRBV27, the J gene TRBJ2-2; possibly TRBD1 for D (5 bases). The CDR3 protein is CASKTGPNTGELFF. Written as DNA, the CDR3 is TGTGCCAGCAAAACAGGACCAAACACCGGGGAGCTGTTTTTT.